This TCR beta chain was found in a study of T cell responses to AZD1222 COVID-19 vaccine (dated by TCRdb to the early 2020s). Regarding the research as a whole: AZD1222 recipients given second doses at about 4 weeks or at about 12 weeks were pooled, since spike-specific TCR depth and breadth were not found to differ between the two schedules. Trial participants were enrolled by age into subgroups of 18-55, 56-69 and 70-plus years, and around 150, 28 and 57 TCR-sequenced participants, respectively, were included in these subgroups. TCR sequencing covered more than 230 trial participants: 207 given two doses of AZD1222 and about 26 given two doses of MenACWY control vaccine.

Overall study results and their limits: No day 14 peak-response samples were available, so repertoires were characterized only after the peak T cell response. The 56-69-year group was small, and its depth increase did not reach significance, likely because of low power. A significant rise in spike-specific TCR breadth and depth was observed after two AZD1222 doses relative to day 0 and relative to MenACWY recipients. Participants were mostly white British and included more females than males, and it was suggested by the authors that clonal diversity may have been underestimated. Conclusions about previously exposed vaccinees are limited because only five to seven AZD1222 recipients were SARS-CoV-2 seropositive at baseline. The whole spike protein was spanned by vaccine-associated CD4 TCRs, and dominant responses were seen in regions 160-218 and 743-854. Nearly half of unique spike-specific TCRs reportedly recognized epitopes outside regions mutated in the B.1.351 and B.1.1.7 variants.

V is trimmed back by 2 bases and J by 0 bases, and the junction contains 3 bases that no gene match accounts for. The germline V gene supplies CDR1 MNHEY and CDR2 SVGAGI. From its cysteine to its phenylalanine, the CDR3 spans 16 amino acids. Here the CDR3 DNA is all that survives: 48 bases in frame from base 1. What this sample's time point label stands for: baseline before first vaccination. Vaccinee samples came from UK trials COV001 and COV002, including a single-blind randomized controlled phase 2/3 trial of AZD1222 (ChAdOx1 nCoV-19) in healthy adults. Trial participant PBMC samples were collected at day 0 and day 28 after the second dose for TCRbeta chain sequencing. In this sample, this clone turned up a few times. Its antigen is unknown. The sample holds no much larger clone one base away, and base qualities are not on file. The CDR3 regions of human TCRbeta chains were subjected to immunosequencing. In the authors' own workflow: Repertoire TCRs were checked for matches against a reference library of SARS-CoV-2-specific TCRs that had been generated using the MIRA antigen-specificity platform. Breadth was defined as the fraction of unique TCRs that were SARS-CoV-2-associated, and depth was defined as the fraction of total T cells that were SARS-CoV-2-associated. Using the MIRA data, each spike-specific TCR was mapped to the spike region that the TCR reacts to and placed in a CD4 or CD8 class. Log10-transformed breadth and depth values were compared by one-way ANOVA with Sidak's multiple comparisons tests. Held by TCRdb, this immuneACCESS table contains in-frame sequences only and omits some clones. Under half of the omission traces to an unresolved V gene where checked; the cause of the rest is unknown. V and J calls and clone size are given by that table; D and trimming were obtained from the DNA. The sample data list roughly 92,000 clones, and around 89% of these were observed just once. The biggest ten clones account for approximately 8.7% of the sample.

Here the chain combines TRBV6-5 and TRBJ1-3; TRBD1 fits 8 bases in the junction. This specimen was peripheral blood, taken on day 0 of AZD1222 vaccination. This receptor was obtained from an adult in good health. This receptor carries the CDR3 CASSYRQGYSGNTIYF. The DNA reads TGTGCCAGCAGTTACAGACAGGGGTACTCTGGAAACACCATATATTTT.